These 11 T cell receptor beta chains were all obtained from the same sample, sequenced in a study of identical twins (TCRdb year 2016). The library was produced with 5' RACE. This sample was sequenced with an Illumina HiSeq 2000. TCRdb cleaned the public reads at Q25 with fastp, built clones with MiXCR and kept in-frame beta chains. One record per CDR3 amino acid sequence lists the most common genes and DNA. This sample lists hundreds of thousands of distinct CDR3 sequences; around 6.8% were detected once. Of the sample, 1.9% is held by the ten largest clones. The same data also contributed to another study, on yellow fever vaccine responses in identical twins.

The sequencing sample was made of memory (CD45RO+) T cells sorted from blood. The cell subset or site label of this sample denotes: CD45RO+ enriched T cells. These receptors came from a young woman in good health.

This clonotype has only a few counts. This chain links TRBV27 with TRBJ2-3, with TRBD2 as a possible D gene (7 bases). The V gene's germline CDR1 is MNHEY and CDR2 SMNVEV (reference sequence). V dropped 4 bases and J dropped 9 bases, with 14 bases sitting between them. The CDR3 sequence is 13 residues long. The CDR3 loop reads CASSWGGKGTQYF. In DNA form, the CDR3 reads TGTGCCAGCAGTTGGGGGGGCAAGGGCACGCAGTATTTT.

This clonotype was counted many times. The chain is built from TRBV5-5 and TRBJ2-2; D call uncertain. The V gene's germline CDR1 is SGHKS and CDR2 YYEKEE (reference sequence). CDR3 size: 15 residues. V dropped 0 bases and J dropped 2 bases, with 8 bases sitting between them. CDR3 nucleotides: TGTGCCAGCAGCTTGGAGCTGAGAAACACCGGGGAGCTGTTTTTT. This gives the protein CASSLELRNTGELFF.

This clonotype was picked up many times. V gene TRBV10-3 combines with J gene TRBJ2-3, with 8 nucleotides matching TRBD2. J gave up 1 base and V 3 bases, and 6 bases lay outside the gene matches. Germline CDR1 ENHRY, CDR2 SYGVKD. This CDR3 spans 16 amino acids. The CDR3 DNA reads TGTGCCATCAGTGAAGGTAGCGGGGTTGGCACAGATACGCAGTATTTT. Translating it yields CAISEGSGVGTDTQYF.

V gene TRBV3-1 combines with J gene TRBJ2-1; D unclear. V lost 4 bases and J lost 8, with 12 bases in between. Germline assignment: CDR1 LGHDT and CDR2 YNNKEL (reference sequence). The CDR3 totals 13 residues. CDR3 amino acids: CASSLGIGYEQFF. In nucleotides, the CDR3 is TGTGCCAGCAGCCTCGGAATCGGCTATGAGCAGTTCTTC.

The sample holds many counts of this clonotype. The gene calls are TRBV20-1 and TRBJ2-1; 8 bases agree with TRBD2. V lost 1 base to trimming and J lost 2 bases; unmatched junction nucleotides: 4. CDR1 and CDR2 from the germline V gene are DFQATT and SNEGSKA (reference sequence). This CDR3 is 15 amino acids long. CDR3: CSARGIAGPYNEQFF. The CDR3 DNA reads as TGCAGTGCTAGAGGAATAGCGGGGCCCTACAATGAGCAGTTCTTC.

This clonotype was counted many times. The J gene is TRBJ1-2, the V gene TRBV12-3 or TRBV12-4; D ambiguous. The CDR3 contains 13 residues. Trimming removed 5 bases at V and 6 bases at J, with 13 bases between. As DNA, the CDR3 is TGTGCCAGCAGTCCCCACGTTTCGGATGGCTACACCTTC. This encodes CASSPHVSDGYTF.

The CDR3 region is CASSSDRETLIYEQYF. The CDR3 nucleotides read TGTGCCAGCAGCTCCGACAGGGAGACCCTAATTTACGAGCAGTACTTC. The chain has TRBV5-5 and TRBJ2-7; 7 bases are shared with TRBD1. V gave up 3 bases and J gave up 4 bases; unmatched junction bases: 13. The CDR3 consists of 16 residues. CDR1 and CDR2 from the germline V gene are SGHKS and YYEKEE (reference sequence).

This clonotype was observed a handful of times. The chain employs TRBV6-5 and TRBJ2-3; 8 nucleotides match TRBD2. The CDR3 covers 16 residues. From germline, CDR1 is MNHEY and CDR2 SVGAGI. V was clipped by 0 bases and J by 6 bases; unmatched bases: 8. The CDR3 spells CASSYSGTRGLDTQYF. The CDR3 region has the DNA TGTGCCAGCAGTTACTCCGGGACTAGAGGTTTGGATACGCAGTATTTT.

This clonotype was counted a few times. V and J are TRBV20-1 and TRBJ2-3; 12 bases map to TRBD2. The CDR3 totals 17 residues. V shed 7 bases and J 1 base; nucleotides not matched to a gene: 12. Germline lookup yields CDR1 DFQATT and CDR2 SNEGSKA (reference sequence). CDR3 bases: TGCAGTGGCAGCGGCCTAGCGGGGGGGCCTGGCACAGATACGCAGTATTTT. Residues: CSGSGLAGGPGTDTQYF.

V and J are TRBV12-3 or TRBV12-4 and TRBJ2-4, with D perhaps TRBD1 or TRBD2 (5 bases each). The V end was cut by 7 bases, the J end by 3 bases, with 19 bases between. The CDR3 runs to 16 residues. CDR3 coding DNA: TGTGCCAGCACCTCTATCGCCGTGAGGGGCAAAAACATTCAGTACTTC. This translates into CASTSIAVRGKNIQYF.

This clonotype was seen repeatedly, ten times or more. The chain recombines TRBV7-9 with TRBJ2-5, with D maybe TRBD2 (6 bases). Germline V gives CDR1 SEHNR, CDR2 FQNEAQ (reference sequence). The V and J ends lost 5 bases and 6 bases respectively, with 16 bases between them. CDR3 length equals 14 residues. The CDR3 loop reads CASSPSGGFKTQYF. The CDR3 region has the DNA TGTGCCAGCAGCCCCAGTGGGGGGTTCAAGACCCAGTACTTC.